The sequence of this T cell receptor beta chain was determined in a study of response to subunit inactivated influenza vaccine. General study findings and limits: Authors suggested that a seasonal influenza vaccination recruits few new T cells each time.

TCRdb ran MiXCR on the RT-PCR reads and lists one entry per CDR3 protein. The data hold hundreds of thousands of distinct CDR3 sequences, with roughly 14% observed a single time. In this sample, this clonotype turned up a few times. Antigen: not known. The length of the CDR3 is 17 residues. The germline V gene has CDR1 MNHEY and CDR2 SVGEGT. Trimming pared 0 bases from V and 2 bases from J, leaving 14 bases between. The gene calls are TRBV6-2 or TRBV6-3 and TRBJ2-1, with D unresolved. The specimen was PBMCs from blood, collected 12 days after vaccination. The receptor's source is a man aged 50 or older who received an inactivated influenza vaccine. The CDR3 coding sequence is TGTGCCAGCAGTTACTCTGTTCGGCTGACAACCTACAATGAGCAGTTCTTC. It specifies CASSYSVRLTTYNEQFF.